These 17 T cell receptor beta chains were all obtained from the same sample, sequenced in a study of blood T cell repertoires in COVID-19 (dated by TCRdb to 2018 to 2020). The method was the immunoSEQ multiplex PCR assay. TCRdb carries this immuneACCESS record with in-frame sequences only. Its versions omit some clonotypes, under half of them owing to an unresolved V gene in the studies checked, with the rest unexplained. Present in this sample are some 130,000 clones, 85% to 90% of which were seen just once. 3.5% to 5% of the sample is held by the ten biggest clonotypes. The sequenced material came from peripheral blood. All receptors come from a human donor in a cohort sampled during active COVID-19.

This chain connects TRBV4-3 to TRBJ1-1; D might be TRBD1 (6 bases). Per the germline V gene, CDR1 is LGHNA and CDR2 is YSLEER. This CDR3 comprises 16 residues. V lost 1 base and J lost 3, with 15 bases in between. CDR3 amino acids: CASSQAGAARDTEAFF. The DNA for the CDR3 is TGCGCCAGCAGCCAAGCAGGGGCCGCTAGGGACACTGAAGCTTTCTTT.

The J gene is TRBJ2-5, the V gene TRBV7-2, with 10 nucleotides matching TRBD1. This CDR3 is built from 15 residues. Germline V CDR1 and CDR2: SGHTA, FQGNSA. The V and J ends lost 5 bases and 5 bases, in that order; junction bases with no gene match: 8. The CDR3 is CASSRDRGRPETQYF. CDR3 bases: TGTGCCAGCAGCCGGGACAGGGGCAGACCGGAGACCCAGTACTTC.

Written as DNA, the CDR3 is TGTGCCAGCAGCAACGGACAGGGGGATCAGCCCCAGCATTTT. This codes for CASSNGQGDQPQHF. This rearrangement joins TRBV5-4 to TRBJ1-5; 10 bases are a match to TRBD1. This CDR3 is 14 amino acids long. Germline V CDR1 and CDR2: SGHNT, YYREEE (reference sequence). J gave up 5 bases and V 4 bases, and 3 bases lay outside the gene matches.

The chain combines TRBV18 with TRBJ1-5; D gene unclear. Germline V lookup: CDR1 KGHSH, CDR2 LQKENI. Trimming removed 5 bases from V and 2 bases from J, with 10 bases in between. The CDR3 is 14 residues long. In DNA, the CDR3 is TGTGCCAGCTCATCTAATTCGGGCAATCAGCCCCAGCATTTT. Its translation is CASSSNSGNQPQHF.

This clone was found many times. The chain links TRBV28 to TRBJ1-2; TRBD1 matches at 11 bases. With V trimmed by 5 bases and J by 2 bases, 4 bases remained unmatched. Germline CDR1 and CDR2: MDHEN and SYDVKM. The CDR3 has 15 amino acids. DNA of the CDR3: TGTGCCAGCAGTAATTGGACAGGGGGCAACTATGGCTACACCTTC. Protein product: CASSNWTGGNYGYTF.

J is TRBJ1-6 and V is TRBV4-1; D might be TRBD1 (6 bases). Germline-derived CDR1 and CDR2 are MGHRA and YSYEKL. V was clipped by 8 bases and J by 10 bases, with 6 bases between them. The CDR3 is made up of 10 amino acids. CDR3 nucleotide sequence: TGCGCCAGCGGACAGTCACCCCTCCACTTT. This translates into CASGQSPLHF.

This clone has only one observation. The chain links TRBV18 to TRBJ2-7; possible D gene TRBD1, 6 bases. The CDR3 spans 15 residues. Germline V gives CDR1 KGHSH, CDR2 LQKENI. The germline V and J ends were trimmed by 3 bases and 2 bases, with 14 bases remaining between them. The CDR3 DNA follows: TGTGCCAGCTCACCTGGGTGGGGGCCCACCTACGAGCAGTACTTC. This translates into CASSPGWGPTYEQYF.

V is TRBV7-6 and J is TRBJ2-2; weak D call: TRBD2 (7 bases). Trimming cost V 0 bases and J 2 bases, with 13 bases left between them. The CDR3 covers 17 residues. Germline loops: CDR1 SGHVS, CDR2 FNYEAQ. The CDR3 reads CASSLATSGTNTGELFF. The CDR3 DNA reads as TGTGCCAGCAGCTTAGCGACCAGCGGGACAAACACCGGGGAGCTGTTTTTT.

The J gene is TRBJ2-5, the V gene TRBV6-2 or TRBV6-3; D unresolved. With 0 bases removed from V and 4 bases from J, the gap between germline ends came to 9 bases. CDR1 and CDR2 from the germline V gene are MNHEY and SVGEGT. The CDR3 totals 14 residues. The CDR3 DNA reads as TGTGCCAGCAGTTACTCCCCCCACGGAGAGACCCAGTACTTC. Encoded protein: CASSYSPHGETQYF.

The CDR3 DNA follows: TGTGCCAGCAGACTAGCGGGGGGGACAGATACGCAGTATTTT. Amino acids: CASRLAGGTDTQYF. The chain couples TRBV7-2 to TRBJ2-3, with 13 bases fitting TRBD2. J lost 3 bases, V lost 6 bases, and 0 bases had no gene match. The CDR3 has 14 residues. Germline CDR1 SGHTA, CDR2 FQGNSA.

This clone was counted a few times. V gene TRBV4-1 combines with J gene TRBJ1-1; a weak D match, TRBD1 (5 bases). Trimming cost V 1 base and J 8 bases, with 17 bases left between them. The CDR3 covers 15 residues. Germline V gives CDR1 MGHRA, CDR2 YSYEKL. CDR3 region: CASSQASRGVGEAFF. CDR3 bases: TGCGCCAGCAGCCAAGCAAGTAGGGGCGTGGGGGAAGCTTTCTTT.

CDR3 sequence: CASSLKGVDNEQFF. CDR3 in DNA: TGTGCCAGCAGCTTGAAGGGGGTAGACAATGAGCAGTTCTTC. The chain recombines TRBV5-6 with TRBJ2-1; tentatively, D is TRBD1 (6 bases). V lost 1 base and J lost 5, with 10 bases in between. The germline V gene encodes CDR1 SGHDT and CDR2 YYEEEE. The CDR3 loop spans 14 amino acids.

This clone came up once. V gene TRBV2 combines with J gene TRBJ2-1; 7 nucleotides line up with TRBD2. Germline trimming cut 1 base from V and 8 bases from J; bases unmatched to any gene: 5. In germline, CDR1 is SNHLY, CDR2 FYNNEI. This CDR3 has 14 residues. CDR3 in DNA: TGTGCCAGCAGTGAAGGCGGGGGAGGCGATGAGCAGTTCTTC. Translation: CASSEGGGGDEQFF.

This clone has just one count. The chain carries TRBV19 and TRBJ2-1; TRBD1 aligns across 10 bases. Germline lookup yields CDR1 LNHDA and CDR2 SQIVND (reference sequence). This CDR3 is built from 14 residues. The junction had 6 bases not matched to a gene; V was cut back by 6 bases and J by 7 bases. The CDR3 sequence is CASRGTGDLNEQFF. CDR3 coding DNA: TGTGCCAGTAGAGGGACAGGGGATTTGAATGAGCAGTTCTTC.

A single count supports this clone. CDR3: CAWRVQWNEQFF. The CDR3 nucleotides are TGTGCCTGGAGAGTTCAGTGGAATGAGCAGTTCTTC. This rearrangement joins TRBV30 to TRBJ2-1; D uncertain. The CDR3 contains 12 residues. Germline V gene sequence: CDR1 GTSNPN, CDR2 SVGIG (reference sequence). The ends were cut back, 3 bases at V and 7 bases at J, with 10 bases in the middle.

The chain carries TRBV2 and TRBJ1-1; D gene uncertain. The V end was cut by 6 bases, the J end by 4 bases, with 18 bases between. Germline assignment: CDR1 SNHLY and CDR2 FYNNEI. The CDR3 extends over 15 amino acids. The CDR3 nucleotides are TGTGCCAGCAGCGCGGGTAGGGTCGGGGTCACTGAAGCTTTCTTT. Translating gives CASSAGRVGVTEAFF.

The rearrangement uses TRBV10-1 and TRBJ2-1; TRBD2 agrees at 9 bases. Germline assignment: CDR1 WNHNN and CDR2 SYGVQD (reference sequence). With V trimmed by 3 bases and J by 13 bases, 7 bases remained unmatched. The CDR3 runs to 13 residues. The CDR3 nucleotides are TGCGCCAGCAGTGACGGTCTAGCGGGAAATCAGTTCTTC. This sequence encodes CASSDGLAGNQFF.